Following are 32 T cell receptor beta chains from one sample sequenced in a study of regulatory T cells in long-lasting Graves disease. Time point here: persistent/refractory GD, antithyroid drugs over 5 years with positive TRAb. RNA extracted from PBMCs served as the sequencing template. Building the TCR beta libraries relied on iRepertoire HTBI primers, and CDR3 regions underwent Arm-PCR. TCRdb fed the multiplex PCR reads into MiXCR, producing one record per CDR3 protein. The sample carries roughly 470,000 distinct CDR3 sequences, 20% recorded once. The sequencing here drew on peripheral blood mononuclear cells (PBMCs), taken when the disease was refractory, from a patient treated with antithyroid drugs. These receptor sequences come from a female donor with Graves disease.

This clonotype has only a few counts. The chain combines TRBV7-9 with TRBJ2-7; the match to TRBD2 covers 7 bases. CDR1 SEHNR and CDR2 FQNEAQ come from the germline V gene (reference sequence). Unmatched junction bases numbered 9, after V lost 3 bases and J lost 7 bases. CDR3 length: 14 residues. The CDR3 DNA is TGTGCCAGCAGCTTTGAGGGCGGGAGTGGGGAGCAGTACTTC. Its protein product is CASSFEGGSGEQYF.

This clonotype was picked up a small number of times. This chain links TRBV7-3 with TRBJ2-7; the match to TRBD2 covers 7 bases. The CDR3 has 13 residues. Germline V lookup: CDR1 SGHTA, CDR2 FQGTGA. J was trimmed by 6 bases and V by 9 bases; bases with no gene match: 11. CDR3 bases: TGTGCCAGTAGTCGCGGGAGTTCTGGCGAGCAGTACTTC. Translation: CASSRGSSGEQYF.

This clonotype was counted many times. J is TRBJ1-2 and V is TRBV24-1, with D hard to call. This CDR3 is 12 amino acids long. V was trimmed by 4 bases and J by 5 bases, leaving 7 bases between them. Germline V lookup: CDR1 KGHDR, CDR2 SFDVKD. The CDR3 protein is CATSEDGYGYTF. As DNA, the CDR3 is TGTGCCACCAGTGAGGACGGATATGGCTACACCTTC.

This clonotype has just a few counts. Compared with germline, one end of the junction differs, possibly owing to a read error. The chain couples TRBV9 to TRBJ2-7; either TRBD1 or TRBD2 may supply D (5 bases each). Germline lookup yields CDR1 SGDLS and CDR2 YYNGEE. The CDR3 runs 11 residues. CDR3 loop: CASSAPRGRYF. In DNA form, the CDR3 reads TGTGCCAGTAGCGCCCCCCGGGGCCGGTACTTC.

This chain connects TRBV10-3 to TRBJ1-1; D possibly corresponds to TRBD1 (5 bases). Germline V lookup: CDR1 ENHRY, CDR2 SYGVKD. This CDR3 has 14 amino acids. The V and J ends lost 8 bases and 1 base respectively, with 14 bases between them. The CDR3 nucleotides read TGTGCCATCGGGGGGGGGACGGAGAACACTGAAGCTTTCTTT. It codes for CAIGGGTENTEAFF.

The V call is TRBV27, the J call TRBJ2-7; a weak D match, TRBD1 (6 bases). Germline V lookup: CDR1 MNHEY, CDR2 SMNVEV (reference sequence). V was trimmed by 8 bases and J by 4 bases, leaving 15 bases between them. This CDR3 is 13 amino acids long. In nucleotides, the CDR3 is TGTGCCAGCCGAACAGGGATTCAATACGAGCAGTACTTC. This codes for CASRTGIQYEQYF.

The chain is built from TRBV29-1 and TRBJ2-7, with TRBD2 identical over 10 bases. The CDR3 runs to 15 residues. CDR1 and CDR2 from the germline V gene are SQVTM and ANQGSEA. After removal of 1 base from V and 0 bases from J, the junction contained 3 bases not matched to a gene. CDR3 nucleotide sequence: TGCAGCGTTGAAGGTCTAGCGGGGGCCTCCTACGAGCAGTACTTC. This encodes CSVEGLAGASYEQYF.

This clonotype was observed at least ten times. V is TRBV7-2 and J is TRBJ1-1, with a weak D call TRBD1 (6 bases). Germline CDR1 SGHTA, CDR2 FQGNSA. CDR3 length equals 14 residues. Between the trimmed V and J ends, which lost 2 bases and 5 bases, there was a span of 12 bases. Here the CDR3 DNA reads TGTGCCAGCAGCTTATTCAGGGGTGGAACTGAAGCTTTCTTT. This encodes CASSLFRGGTEAFF. Using reference TRBV7-2 and TRBJ1-1 for the parts outside the CDR3, the full variable domain is GAGVSQSPSNKVTEKGKDVELRCDPISGHTALYWYRQSLGQGLEFLIYFQGNSAPDKSGLPSDRFSAERTGGSVSTLTIQRTQQEDSAVYLCASSLFRGGTEAFFGQGTRLTVV.

The chain carries TRBV5-1 and TRBJ2-7, with 8 nucleotides matching TRBD2. V lost 4 bases, J lost 2 bases, and 8 bases stayed unmatched. There are 15 residues in the CDR3. Looked up from germline, CDR1 is SGHRS and CDR2 is YFSETQ. The CDR3 nucleotides read TGCGCCAGCAGCCCGGCGGGGCGGGGGGCCTACGAGCAGTACTTC. This sequence encodes CASSPAGRGAYEQYF. Combining the CDR3 with reference TRBV5-1 and TRBJ2-7 gives the whole variable domain KAGVTQTPRYLIKTRGQQVTLSCSPISGHRSVSWYQQTPGQGLQFLFEYFSETQRNKGNFPGRFSGRQFSNSRSEMNVSTLELGDSALYLCASSPAGRGAYEQYFGPGTRLTVT.

Only a few counts were recorded for this clonotype. The chain couples TRBV6-1 to TRBJ2-7, with D tentatively TRBD1 (6 bases). Looked up from germline, CDR1 is MNHNS and CDR2 is SASEGT. V lost 6 bases and J lost 2, with 14 bases in between. The CDR3 totals 14 residues. CDR3: CASSWTEGTYEQYF. The CDR3 nucleotides read TGTGCCAGCAGCTGGACAGAAGGGACCTACGAGCAGTACTTC.

V and J are TRBV7-2 and TRBJ2-3; possible D gene TRBD2, 5 bases. CDR1 and CDR2 from the germline V gene are SGHTA and FQGNSA. V lost 0 bases and J lost 0, with 13 bases in between. The CDR3 runs 17 residues. Written as DNA, the CDR3 is TGTGCCAGCAGCTTAGCCTGGGCGGGTTCTAGCACAGATACGCAGTATTTT. Translating gives CASSLAWAGSSTDTQYF.

The V gene is TRBV30, the J gene TRBJ2-7, with D hard to call. Trimming stripped 5 bases from V and 6 bases from J, with 20 bases between. In germline, CDR1 is GTSNPN, CDR2 SVGIG (reference sequence). This CDR3 contains 14 residues. For the CDR3, the DNA is TGTGCCTGGGGGCTCGAGGTACCCTCCGGCGAGCAGTACTTC. It is translated as CAWGLEVPSGEQYF.

This clonotype was seen more than once but under ten times. V is TRBV20-1 and J is TRBJ2-7, with D unclear. This CDR3 has 14 residues. The V end was cut by 4 bases, the J end by 2 bases, with 15 bases between. CDR1 is DFQATT and CDR2 is SNEGSKA in the germline V gene (reference sequence). CDR3 DNA: TGCAGTGCTACTACCACACGGCTACCCTACGAGCAGTACTTC. As protein: CSATTTRLPYEQYF.

This clonotype was counted a few times. The CDR3 reads CASSLTPPGWDTEAFF. The DNA for the CDR3 is TGTGCCAGCTCATTAACCCCCCCAGGTTGGGACACTGAAGCTTTCTTT. The J gene is TRBJ1-1, the V gene TRBV18, with D uncertain. This CDR3 has 16 residues. Germline V gives CDR1 KGHSH, CDR2 LQKENI. V was cut by 5 bases and J by 3 bases, with 19 bases left in between.

This sequence joins TRBV5-1 and TRBJ2-5; 12 nucleotides agree with TRBD2. The V gene end was trimmed by 2 bases and the J gene end by 5 bases; junction bases not matched to a gene: 7. The CDR3 covers 16 residues. Germline V CDR1 and CDR2: SGHRS, YFSETQ. Here the CDR3 DNA reads TGCGCCAGCAGCTTCAGTATAGGACTAGCGGGGGAGACCCAGTACTTC. Its protein is CASSFSIGLAGETQYF.

This sequence joins TRBV30 and TRBJ1-5; D gene uncertain. Trimming took 5 bases from V and 3 from J, leaving 17 bases between them. CDR1 is GTSNPN and CDR2 is SVGIG in the germline V gene (reference sequence). The CDR3 contains 15 residues. As DNA, the CDR3 is TGTGCCTGGGGTCCCCCGTGGGGAAACAATCAGCCCCAGCATTTT. Encoded protein: CAWGPPWGNNQPQHF.

This clonotype was found many times. J is TRBJ1-3 and V is TRBV28; the D gene is possibly TRBD1 (6 bases). The V and J ends lost 2 bases and 4 bases respectively, with 12 bases between them. This CDR3 spans 15 amino acids. Germline CDR1 reads MDHEN; CDR2 reads SYDVKM. The CDR3 DNA reads TGTGCCAGCAGTTTACCACAGGGTTCGGGAAACACCATATATTTT. Protein product: CASSLPQGSGNTIYF.

The table lists this clonotype with many counts. CDR3 loop: CASSFSGRETQYF. The CDR3 bases are TGCGCCAGCAGCTTTAGCGGGAGAGAGACCCAGTACTTC. The chain carries TRBV5-1 and TRBJ2-5; TRBD2 aligns across 9 bases. Germline lookup yields CDR1 SGHRS and CDR2 YFSETQ. This CDR3 spans 13 amino acids. V shed 2 bases and J 4 bases; nucleotides not matched to a gene: 0. Complete variable domain (other parts from reference TRBV5-1 and TRBJ2-5): KAGVTQTPRYLIKTRGQQVTLSCSPISGHRSVSWYQQTPGQGLQFLFEYFSETQRNKGNFPGRFSGRQFSNSRSEMNVSTLELGDSALYLCASSFSGRETQYFGPGTRLLVL.

This clonotype occurred many times. The genes are TRBV12-3 or TRBV12-4 and TRBJ2-5; D is undetermined. The CDR3 length is 14 residues. With 2 bases removed from V and 5 bases from J, the gap between germline ends came to 12 bases. CDR3 sequence reads: CASSLMLGSETQYF. For the CDR3, the DNA is TGTGCCAGCAGTTTAATGTTGGGGTCCGAGACCCAGTACTTC.

This clonotype has ten or more counts. The rearrangement links TRBV20-1 to TRBJ2-7, with TRBD2 matching over 14 bases. Losses at the gene ends were 3 bases for V and 6 bases for J; bases not matched to a gene: 4. Germline V gene data show CDR1 as DFQATT and CDR2 as SNEGSKA (reference sequence). This CDR3 spans 14 amino acids. The CDR3 here is CSARGLAGEGEQYF. The CDR3 region has the DNA TGCAGTGCTAGGGGACTAGCGGGAGAGGGCGAGCAGTACTTC.

This clonotype was detected a few times. The chain joins TRBV28 to TRBJ1-5, with 8 nucleotides matching TRBD1. Trimming at V came to 5 bases and at J to 3 bases, leaving 9 bases not matched to a gene. The germline CDR1 and CDR2 sequences are MDHEN and SYDVKM. The CDR3 totals 16 residues. As DNA, the CDR3 is TGTGCCAGCAGTAATATACAGGGGGAATACAATCAGCCCCAGCATTTT. It is translated as CASSNIQGEYNQPQHF.

This clonotype was observed at least ten times. This rearrangement joins TRBV6-2 or TRBV6-3 to TRBJ1-2; D remains unclear. The V end was cut by 2 bases, the J end by 4 bases, with 11 bases between. In germline, CDR1 is MNHEY, CDR2 SVGEGT. The CDR3 spans 14 residues. Written as DNA, the CDR3 is TGTGCCAGCAGTTACCTGGACGGAGTCTATGGCTACACCTTC. It specifies CASSYLDGVYGYTF.

This clonotype was observed a few times. V is TRBV29-1 and J is TRBJ2-7, with a tentative D call TRBD2 (5 bases). The ends were cut back, 3 bases at V and 3 bases at J, with 9 bases in the middle. CDR3 size: 12 residues. The germline CDR1 and CDR2 sequences are SQVTM and ANQGSEA. The CDR3 DNA follows: TGCAGCGTTGAGGGAGTTCGCTACGAGCAGTACTTC. Translating gives CSVEGVRYEQYF.

The rearrangement joins TRBV7-9 to TRBJ2-3; D unclear. Germline V gene sequence: CDR1 SEHNR, CDR2 FQNEAQ (reference sequence). V dropped 1 base and J dropped 0 bases, with 8 bases sitting between them. The CDR3 sequence is 15 residues long. This chain's CDR3 is CASSLVHFSTDTQYF. The CDR3 region has the DNA TGTGCCAGCAGCTTAGTGCACTTCAGCACAGATACGCAGTATTTT. Full variable domain (missing parts from reference TRBV7-9 and TRBJ2-3): DTGVSQNPRHKITKRGQNVTFRCDPISEHNRLYWYRQTLGQGPEFLTYFQNEAQLEKSRLLSDRFSAERPKGSFSTLEIQRTEQGDSAMYLCASSLVHFSTDTQYFGPGTRLTVL.

This clonotype was detected many times. J is TRBJ2-7 and V is TRBV13, with 10 bases matching TRBD1. Germline CDR1 PRHDT, CDR2 FYEKMQ (reference sequence). The length of the CDR3 is 14 residues. After removal of 5 bases from V and 0 bases from J, the junction contained 1 base not matched to a gene. The CDR3 DNA is TGTGCCAGCAGCGACAGGGGGCCCTCCTACGAGCAGTACTTC. Protein sequence: CASSDRGPSYEQYF.

Concerning this clonotype itself: One end of the junction fails to match germline, which may point to a read error. This rearrangement joins TRBV5-1 to TRBJ2-7; 12 nucleotides line up with TRBD2. This CDR3 is 14 amino acids long. Germline CDR1 reads SGHRS; CDR2 reads YFSETQ. The CDR3 nucleotides are TGCGCCGGCAGCCTACTAGCGGGAGGCGACGAGCAGTACTTC. It codes for CAGSLLAGGDEQYF. Full variable domain (outside the CDR3, taken from reference TRBV5-1 and TRBJ2-7): KAGVTQTPRYLIKTRGQQVTLSCSPISGHRSVSWYQQTPGQGLQFLFEYFSETQRNKGNFPGRFSGRQFSNSRSEMNVSTLELGDSALYLCAGSLLAGGDEQYFGPGTRLTVT.

This clonotype was observed at least ten times. This rearrangement joins TRBV7-2 to TRBJ2-5; the D gene is possibly TRBD2 (5 bases). The CDR3 has 12 residues. The V and J ends lost 4 bases and 7 bases respectively, with 10 bases between them. The germline CDR1 and CDR2 sequences are SGHTA and FQGNSA. CDR3 sequence reads: CASSWIEGTQYF. In DNA, the CDR3 is TGTGCCAGCAGCTGGATCGAGGGGACCCAGTACTTC.

The CDR3 spells CASSRLVSYEQYF. The CDR3 DNA sequence: TGTGCCAGTAGCCGACTAGTATCCTACGAGCAGTACTTC. The chain is built from TRBV19 and TRBJ2-7, with a weak D call TRBD2 (6 bases). Trimming pared 6 bases from V and 1 base from J, leaving 10 bases between. The CDR3 totals 13 residues. Germline-derived CDR1 and CDR2 are LNHDA and SQIVND (reference sequence).

This clonotype has a count of ten or more. The genes are TRBV2 and TRBJ1-5; D unresolved. CDR1 SNHLY and CDR2 FYNNEI come from the germline V gene. This CDR3 contains 13 residues. Trimming stripped 7 bases from V and 1 base from J, with 8 bases between. DNA for the CDR3: TGTGCCAGCACCGGTCGGAGCAATCAGCCCCAGCATTTT. It yields the protein CASTGRSNQPQHF.

V gene TRBV19 combines with J gene TRBJ2-7; no definite D call. V gave up 1 base and J gave up 3 bases, with 7 bases separating them. Germline-derived CDR1 and CDR2 are LNHDA and SQIVND (reference sequence). CDR3 size: 13 residues. This CDR3 reads CASSIVASYEQYF. The CDR3 DNA reads as TGTGCCAGTAGTATAGTAGCCAGCTACGAGCAGTACTTC. Filled out from reference TRBV19 and TRBJ2-7, the complete variable domain reads DGGITQSPKYLFRKEGQNVTLSCEQNLNHDAMYWYRQDPGQGLRLIYYSQIVNDFQKGDIAEGYSVSREKKESFPLTVTSAQKNPTAFYLCASSIVASYEQYFGPGTRLTVT.

At least ten counts were recorded for this clonotype. The rearrangement links TRBV7-3 to TRBJ2-5, with 8 bases identical to TRBD1. From germline, CDR1 is SGHTA and CDR2 FQGTGA. V trimming: 3 bases; J trimming: 11 bases; junction bases outside the gene matches: 5. The CDR3 runs 12 residues. The CDR3 nucleotides are TGTGCCAGCAGCTTGGGGACAGGTGTTCAGTACTTC. Translating gives CASSLGTGVQYF.

The rearrangement joins TRBV9 to TRBJ2-2; D uncertain. This CDR3 is built from 11 residues. Per germline, CDR1 SGDLS and CDR2 YYNGEE. With 9 bases removed from V and 6 bases from J, the gap between germline ends came to 9 bases. Written as DNA, the CDR3 is TGTGCCACCTCCTCAGCCGGGGAGCTGTTTTTT. Translating gives CATSSAGELFF.